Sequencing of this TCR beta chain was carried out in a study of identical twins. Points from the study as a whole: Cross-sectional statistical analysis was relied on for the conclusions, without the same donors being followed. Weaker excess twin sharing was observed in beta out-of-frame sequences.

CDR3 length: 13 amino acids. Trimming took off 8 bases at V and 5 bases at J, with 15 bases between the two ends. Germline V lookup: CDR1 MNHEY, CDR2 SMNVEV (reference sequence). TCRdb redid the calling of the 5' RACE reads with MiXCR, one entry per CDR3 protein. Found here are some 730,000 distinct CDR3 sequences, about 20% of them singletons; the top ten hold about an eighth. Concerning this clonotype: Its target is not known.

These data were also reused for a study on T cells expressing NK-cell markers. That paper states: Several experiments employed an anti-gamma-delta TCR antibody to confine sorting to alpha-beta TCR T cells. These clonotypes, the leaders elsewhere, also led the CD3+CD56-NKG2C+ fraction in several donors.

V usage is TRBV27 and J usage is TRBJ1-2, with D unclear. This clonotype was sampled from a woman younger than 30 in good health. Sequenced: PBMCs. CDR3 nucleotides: TGTGCCAGCCGCCAGATTGAGGGATATGGCTACACCTTC. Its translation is CASRQIEGYGYTF.